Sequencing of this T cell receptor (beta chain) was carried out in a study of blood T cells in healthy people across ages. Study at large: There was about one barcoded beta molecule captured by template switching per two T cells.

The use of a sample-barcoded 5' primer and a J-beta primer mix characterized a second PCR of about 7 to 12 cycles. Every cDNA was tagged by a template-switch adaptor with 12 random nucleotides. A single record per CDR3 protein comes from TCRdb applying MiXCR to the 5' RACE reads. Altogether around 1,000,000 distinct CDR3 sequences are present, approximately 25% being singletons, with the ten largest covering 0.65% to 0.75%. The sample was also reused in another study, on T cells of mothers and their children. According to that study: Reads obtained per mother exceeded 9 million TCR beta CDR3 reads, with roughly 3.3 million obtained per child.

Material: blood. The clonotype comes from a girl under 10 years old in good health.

As DNA, the CDR3 is TGCAGTGCGGGTAGGGGCCCTCCTAATCAGCCCCAGCATTTT. It is translated as CSAGRGPPNQPQHF. This chain uses TRBV20-1 with TRBJ1-5; a possible D gene is TRBD1 (5 bases). CDR1 and CDR2 (germline): DFQATT, SNEGSKA (reference sequence). The CDR3 runs to 14 residues. Deletions cut 6 bases from V and 4 bases from J, with 16 bases between.